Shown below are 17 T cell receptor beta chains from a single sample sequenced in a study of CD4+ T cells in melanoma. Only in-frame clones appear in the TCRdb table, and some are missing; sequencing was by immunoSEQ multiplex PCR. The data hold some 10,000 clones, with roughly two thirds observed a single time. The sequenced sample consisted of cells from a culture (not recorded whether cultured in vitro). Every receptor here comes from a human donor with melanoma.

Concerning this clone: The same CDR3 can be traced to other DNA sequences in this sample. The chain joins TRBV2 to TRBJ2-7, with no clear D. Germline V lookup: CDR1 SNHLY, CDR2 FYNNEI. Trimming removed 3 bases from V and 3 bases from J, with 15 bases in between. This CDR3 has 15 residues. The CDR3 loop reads CASSDELTPHYEQYF. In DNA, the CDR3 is TGTGCCAGCAGTGATGAGTTGACTCCCCACTACGAGCAGTACTTC.

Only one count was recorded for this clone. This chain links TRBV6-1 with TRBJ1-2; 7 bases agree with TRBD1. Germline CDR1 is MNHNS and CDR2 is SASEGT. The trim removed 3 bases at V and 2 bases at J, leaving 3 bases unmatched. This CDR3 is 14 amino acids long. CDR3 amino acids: CASSEGTANYGYTF. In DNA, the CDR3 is TGTGCCAGCAGTGAGGGGACAGCCAACTATGGCTACACCTTC.

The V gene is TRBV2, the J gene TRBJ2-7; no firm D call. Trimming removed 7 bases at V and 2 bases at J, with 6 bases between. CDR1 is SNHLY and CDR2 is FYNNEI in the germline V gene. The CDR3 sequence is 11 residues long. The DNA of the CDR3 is TGTGCCAGCACTGGGGCCTACGAGCAGTACTTC. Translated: CASTGAYEQYF.

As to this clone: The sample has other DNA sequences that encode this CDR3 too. The CDR3 region has the DNA TGTGCCAGCAGCTTAGAAAGGGGCAGGGGCCATCGAAACGAGCAGTTCTTC. As protein: CASSLERGRGHRNEQFF. The chain joins TRBV11-2 to TRBJ2-1; a possible D gene is TRBD1 (6 bases). This CDR3 spans 17 amino acids. V gave up 0 bases and J gave up 10 bases, with 22 bases separating them. The germline gives CDR1 SGHAT, CDR2 FQNNGV. Based on the CDR3 plus reference TRBV11-2 and TRBJ2-1, the full variable domain is EAGVAQSPRYKIIEKRQSVAFWCNPISGHATLYWYQQILGQGPKLLIQFQNNGVVDDSQLPKDRFSAERLKGVDSTLKIQPAKLEDSAVYLCASSLERGRGHRNEQFFGPGTRLTVL.

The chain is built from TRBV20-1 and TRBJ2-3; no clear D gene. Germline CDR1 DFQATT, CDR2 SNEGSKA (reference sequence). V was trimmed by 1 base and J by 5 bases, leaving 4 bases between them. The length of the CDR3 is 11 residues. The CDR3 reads CSARVGDTQYF. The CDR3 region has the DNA TGCAGTGCTAGAGTAGGAGATACGCAGTATTTT.

CDR3 DNA sequence: TGTGCCAGTAGTACCATGCGTAACACCGGGGAGCTGTTTTTT. The encoded protein is CASSTMRNTGELFF. The genes are TRBV19 and TRBJ2-2; D is undetermined. The germline V and J ends were trimmed by 4 bases and 2 bases, with 8 bases remaining between them. Per germline, CDR1 LNHDA and CDR2 SQIVND (reference sequence). The CDR3 is 14 residues long.

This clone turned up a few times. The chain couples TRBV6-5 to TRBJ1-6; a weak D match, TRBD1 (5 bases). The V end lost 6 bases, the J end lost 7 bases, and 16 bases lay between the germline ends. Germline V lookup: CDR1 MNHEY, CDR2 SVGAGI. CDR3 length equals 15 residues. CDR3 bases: TGTGCCAGCAGACCTCCGGACGGGGACAATTCACCCCTCCACTTT. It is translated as CASRPPDGDNSPLHF.

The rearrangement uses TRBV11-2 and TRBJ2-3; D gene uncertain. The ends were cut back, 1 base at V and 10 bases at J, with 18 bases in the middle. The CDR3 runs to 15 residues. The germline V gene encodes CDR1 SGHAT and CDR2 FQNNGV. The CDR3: CASSLVFWGNDAQYF. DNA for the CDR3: TGTGCCAGCAGCTTAGTCTTCTGGGGTAATGACGCGCAGTATTTT.

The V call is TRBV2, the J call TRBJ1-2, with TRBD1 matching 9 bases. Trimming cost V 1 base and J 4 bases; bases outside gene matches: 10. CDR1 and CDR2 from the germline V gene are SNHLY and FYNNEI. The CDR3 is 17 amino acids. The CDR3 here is CASSEGGGTGTAYGYTF. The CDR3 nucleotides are TGTGCCAGCAGTGAAGGGGGTGGGACAGGGACGGCCTATGGCTACACCTTC. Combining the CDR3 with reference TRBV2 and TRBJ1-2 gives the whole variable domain EPEVTQTPSHQVTQMGQEVILRCVPISNHLYFYWYRQILGQKVEFLVSFYNNEISEKSEIFDDQFSVERPDGSNFTLKIRSTKLEDSAMYFCASSEGGGTGTAYGYTFGSGTRLTVV.

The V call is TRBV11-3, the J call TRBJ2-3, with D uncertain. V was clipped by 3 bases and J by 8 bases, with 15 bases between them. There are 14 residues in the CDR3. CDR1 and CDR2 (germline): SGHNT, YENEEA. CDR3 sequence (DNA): TGTGCCAGCAGCTTCGGCCCCGAACCCAGTACGCAGTATTTT. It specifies CASSFGPEPSTQYF. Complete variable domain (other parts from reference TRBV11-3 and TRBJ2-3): EAGVVQSPRYKIIEKKQPVAFWCNPISGHNTLYWYLQNLGQGPELLIRYENEEAVDDSQLPKDRFSAERLKGVDSTLKIQPAELGDSAVYLCASSFGPEPSTQYFGPGTRLTVL.

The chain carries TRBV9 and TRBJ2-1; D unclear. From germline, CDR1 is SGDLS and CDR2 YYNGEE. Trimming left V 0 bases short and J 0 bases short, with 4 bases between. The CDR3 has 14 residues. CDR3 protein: CASSVGGSYNEQFF. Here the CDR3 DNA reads TGTGCCAGCAGCGTAGGGGGCTCCTACAATGAGCAGTTCTTC.

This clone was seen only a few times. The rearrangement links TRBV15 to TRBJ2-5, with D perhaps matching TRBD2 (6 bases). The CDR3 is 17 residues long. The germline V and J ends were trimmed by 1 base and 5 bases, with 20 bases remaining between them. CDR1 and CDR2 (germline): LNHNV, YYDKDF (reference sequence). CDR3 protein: CATSRGEETDGRETQYF. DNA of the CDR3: TGTGCCACCAGCAGAGGGGAGGAGACGGACGGCCGCGAGACCCAGTACTTC.

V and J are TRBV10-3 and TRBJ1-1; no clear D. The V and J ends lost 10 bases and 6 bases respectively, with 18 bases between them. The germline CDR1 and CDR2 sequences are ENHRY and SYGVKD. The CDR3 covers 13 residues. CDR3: CASRSRDAAEAFF. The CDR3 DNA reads TGTGCCAGCAGATCGAGGGATGCAGCTGAAGCTTTCTTT.

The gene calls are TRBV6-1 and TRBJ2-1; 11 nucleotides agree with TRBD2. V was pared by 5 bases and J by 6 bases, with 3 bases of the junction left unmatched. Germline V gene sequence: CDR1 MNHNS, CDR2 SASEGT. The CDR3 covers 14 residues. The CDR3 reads CASSRLAGPNEQFF. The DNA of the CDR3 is TGTGCCAGCAGTAGACTAGCGGGGCCCAATGAGCAGTTCTTC.

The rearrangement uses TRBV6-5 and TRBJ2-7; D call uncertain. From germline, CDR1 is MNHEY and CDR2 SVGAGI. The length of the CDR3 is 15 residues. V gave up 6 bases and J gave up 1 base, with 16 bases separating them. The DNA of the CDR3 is TGTGCCAGCAGCTCCGAAGGACCCGGATCCTACGAGCAGTACTTC. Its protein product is CASSSEGPGSYEQYF.

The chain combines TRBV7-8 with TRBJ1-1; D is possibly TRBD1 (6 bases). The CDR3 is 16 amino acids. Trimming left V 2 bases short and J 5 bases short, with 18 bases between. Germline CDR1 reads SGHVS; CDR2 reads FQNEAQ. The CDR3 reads CASSLNRATVGTEAFF. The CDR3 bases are TGTGCCAGCAGCTTAAACAGGGCGACTGTCGGGACTGAAGCTTTCTTT.

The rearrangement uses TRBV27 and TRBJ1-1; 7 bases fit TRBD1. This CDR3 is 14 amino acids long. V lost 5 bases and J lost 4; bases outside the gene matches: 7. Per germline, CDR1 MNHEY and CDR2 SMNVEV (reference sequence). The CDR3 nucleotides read TGTGCCAGCAGTCCCAAACAGGGGAGCACTGAAGCTTTCTTT. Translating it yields CASSPKQGSTEAFF.